These T cell receptor beta chains were read from a single sample in a study of cytomegalovirus exposure and HLA in healthy donors. Sequencing used immunoSEQ multiplex PCR; TCRdb keeps in-frame clones, though not all of them. The sample holds about 160,000 clones, 82% seen once. The sequenced sample consisted of PBMCs. These receptors came from a girl aged 2-10 years in good health and CMV-seropositive. The CDR3 runs from the conserved cysteine through the conserved F or W. The D gene is left open where the match is weak. Size values are once, few and many counts, or a class for expanded clones, and some rows have none.

>TRBJ2-2|TRBV2|TRBD1|once
TGTGCCAGCAGAGACAGGGCATGGGTTCCCGGGGAGCTGTTTTTT
CASRDRAWVPGELFF
>TRBJ1-5|TRBV4-1|-|-
TGCGCCAGCAGCCAAGTTCCGGGGAGCAATCAGCCCCAGCATTTT
CASSQVPGSNQPQHF
>TRBJ1-2|TRBV30|-|-
TGTGCCTGGAGTGGCCAGGGAGGGTATGGCTACACCTTC
CAWSGQGGYGYTF
>TRBJ1-2|TRBV7-9|-|-
TGTGCCAGCAGCTTAGGAATTGGGGGGAACTATGGCTACACCTTC
CASSLGIGGNYGYTF
>TRBJ2-7|TRBV6-1|-|-
TGTGCCAGCAGTGATCTGCCAGCACGGGTCTACGAGCAGTACTTC
CASSDLPARVYEQYF
>TRBJ2-2|TRBV7-9|TRBD2|-
TGTGCCAGCAGCCCAAGGTGGCTAGCGGGAGGGCCGAGGACCGGGGAGCTGTTTTTT
CASSPRWLAGGPRTGELFF
>TRBJ2-7|TRBV28|TRBD2|-
TGTGCCAGCAGCCCGTATAGCGGGAGTTACGAGCAGTACTTC
CASSPYSGSYEQYF
>TRBJ1-6|TRBV6-6|-|-
TGTGCCAGCAAAGCCAGGGTAACCAATTCACCCCTCCACTTT
CASKARVTNSPLHF
>TRBJ2-2|TRBV13|-|-
TGTGCCAGCAGCACCTGGAGTCGGACAACGAACACCGGGGAGCTGTTTTTT
CASSTWSRTTNTGELFF
>TRBJ2-5|TRBV2|-|-
TGTGCCAGCAGATCAGGAGAGACCCAGTACTTC
CASRSGETQYF
>TRBJ1-1|TRBV29-1|-|few
TGCAGCGTTGTGCACAGCCTGAACACTGAAGCTTTCTTT
CSVVHSLNTEAFF
>TRBJ1-1|TRBV13|TRBD1|-
TGTGCCAGCAGCTTATTCCCAACAGGGGCTCCTGAAGCTTTCTTT
CASSLFPTGAPEAFF
>TRBJ2-1|TRBV4-1|TRBD2|-
TGCGCCAGCAGCCAAGCCCCGGGACTAGCGGGAGACAATGAGCAGTTCTTC
CASSQAPGLAGDNEQFF
>TRBJ2-6|TRBV9|-|-
TGTGCCAGCAGCGGGCCCACAGGGCCCGGGGCCAACGTCCTGACTTTC
CASSGPTGPGANVLTF
>TRBJ2-3|TRBV28|TRBD2|-
TGTGCCAGCGGGACACTAGCGGAAGTCACAGATACGCAGTATTTT
CASGTLAEVTDTQYF
>TRBJ2-2|TRBV7-9|TRBD2|-
TGTGCCAGCAGCTTAGCGGGGCGGGAGAGGAACACCGGGGAGCTGTTTTTT
CASSLAGRERNTGELFF
>TRBJ2-1|TRBV7-9|TRBD2|-
TGTGCCAGCAGCCAGACTAGCGGAGAGCCCAATGAGCAGTTCTTC
CASSQTSGEPNEQFF
>TRBJ2-5|TRBV2|-|-
TGTGCCAGCAGTGAATCCTACCAAGAGACCCAGTACTTC
CASSESYQETQYF
>TRBJ2-5|TRBV4-2|TRBD2|-
TGTGCCAGCAGCCAAGGGAGTGAGCGGGGGGGGTCGGAGACCCAGTACTTC
CASSQGSERGGSETQYF
>TRBJ1-1|TRBV28|TRBD1|-
TGTGCCAGCAGTTACAGGGGAGGGAACACTGAAGCTTTCTTT
CASSYRGGNTEAFF
>TRBJ1-6|TRBV5-1|-|once
TGCGCCAGCAGCTGGTCCGGGGGCTCCTATAATTCACCCCTCCACTTT
CASSWSGGSYNSPLHF
>TRBJ1-5|TRBV29-1|TRBD1|-
TGCAGCGCCATCGTGGGGACAGGGGGCGTCGAATTT
CSAIVGTGGVEF
>TRBJ2-5|TRBV5-1|TRBD1|-
TGCGCCAGCAGCTCCGGGACAGGGGGCGAAGAGACCCAGTACTTC
CASSSGTGGEETQYF
>TRBJ2-7|TRBV27|TRBD1|-
TGTGCCAGCAGTTTGACAGGGAGCTCCTACGACCAGTACTTC
CASSLTGSSYDQYF
>TRBJ1-1|TRBV29-1|-|few
TGCAGCGTTGATCGAGCCGGGACACCGAACACTGAAGCTTTCTTT
CSVDRAGTPNTEAFF
>TRBJ2-5|TRBV5-1|-|-
TGCGCCAGCAGCCCGGAGGCCGCGACAAGACAAGAGACCCAGTACTTC
CASSPEAATRQETQYF
>TRBJ1-2|TRBV5-1|TRBD1|-
TGCGCCAGCAGAAGGGACAGGGAGGGGCACACCTTC
CASRRDREGHTF
>TRBJ2-7|TRBV4-2|TRBD2|-
TGTGCCAGCAGCCGGCTAGCGGGAAGCTCCTACGAGCAGTACTTC
CASSRLAGSSYEQYF
>TRBJ2-7|TRBV27|TRBD1|-
TGTGCCAGCAGTGCACCGGGACAGGCCTACGAGCAGTACTTC
CASSAPGQAYEQYF
>TRBJ2-1|TRBV9|-|-
TGTGCCAGCAGCGGTCGCGGGACCCACAATGAGCAGTTCTTC
CASSGRGTHNEQFF
>TRBJ2-5|TRBV5-1|-|-
TGCGCCAGCAGCCCCCGGGGAGAGACCCAGTACTTC
CASSPRGETQYF
>TRBJ2-3|TRBV6-5|TRBD2|few
TGTGCCAGCAGACTTAGCGGGAGTTTCGCAGATACGCAGTATTTT
CASRLSGSFADTQYF
>TRBJ1-3|TRBV7-9|TRBD1|once
TGTGCCAGCAGCTTAGTACGGTTCGGACAGGCGGGAAACACCATATATTTT
CASSLVRFGQAGNTIYF
>TRBJ1-1|TRBV19|TRBD1|-
TGTGCCAGTAGTAAATCTCTTTTGACAGGGGGTAACACTGAAGCTTTCTTT
CASSKSLLTGGNTEAFF
>TRBJ2-1|TRBV13|TRBD2|-
TGTGCCAGCAGCTCTTCCGGGACTAGCGGATTCACTGAGCAGTTCTTC
CASSSSGTSGFTEQFF
>TRBJ2-7|TRBV4-1|TRBD2|once
TGCGCCAGCAGCCTGCGACTAGCGGGAGAGGGGGGGAACGAGCAGTACTTC
CASSLRLAGEGGNEQYF
>TRBJ2-2|TRBV25-1|-|-
TGTGCCAGCGGCTCGAGGGGAGGCGACACCGGGGAGCTGTTTTTT
CASGSRGGDTGELFF
>TRBJ1-1|TRBV7-9|-|-
TGTTCCAGCAGCCTATGGGGGGAGGAGGATAGCACTGAAGCTTTCTTT
CSSSLWGEEDSTEAFF
>TRBJ1-5|TRBV5-5|-|-
TGTGCCAGCAGCTTTACTCCTGAATTCAATCAGCCCCAGCATTTT
CASSFTPEFNQPQHF
>TRBJ1-1|TRBV4-1|TRBD1|-
TGCGCCAGCAGCCGCGACAGGGTCTCAGACACTGAAGCTTTCTTT
CASSRDRVSDTEAFF
>TRBJ2-7|TRBV13|-|-
TGTGCCAGCAGCTCAGTAGCGGAGGCCTACGAGCAGTACTTC
CASSSVAEAYEQYF
>TRBJ1-2|TRBV6-1|-|-
TGTGCCAGCAGTGAAGCGCCCGGCCGGGGCTATGGCTACACCTTC
CASSEAPGRGYGYTF
>TRBJ1-1|TRBV5-1|-|-
TGCGCCAGCAGCTTGTATGGAGGAACTGAAGCTTTCTTT
CASSLYGGTEAFF
>TRBJ2-2|TRBV5-1|TRBD2|-
TGCGCCAGCAGCTGGGGGGACTACGCCGGCTTGAACACCGGGGAGCTGTTTTTT
CASSWGDYAGLNTGELFF